The 22 T cell receptor beta chains given below trace back to one sample, sequenced in a study of blood T cells in healthy people across ages. A second PCR of about 7 to 11 cycles used a sample-barcoded 5' primer and a J-beta primer mix. From the 5' RACE reads, TCRdb called clonotypes with MiXCR, one entry per CDR3 protein. The sample holds 1.6 million or so distinct CDR3 sequences, almost 35% seen once. Source material: blood. Source of these receptors: a woman under 40 in good health.

The chain couples TRBV20-1 to TRBJ2-3; tentative D call: TRBD2 (5 bases). Trimming pared 8 bases from V and 1 base from J, leaving 16 bases between. Germline V gives CDR1 DFQATT, CDR2 SNEGSKA (reference sequence). The CDR3 extends over 14 amino acids. The CDR3 protein is CSRRTAGGTDTQYF. CDR3 nucleotides: TGCAGTCGACGGACGGCCGGGGGCACAGATACGCAGTATTTT.

This clonotype was seen ten or more times. The chain uses TRBV2 and TRBJ2-5; 8 nucleotides line up with TRBD1. The CDR3 is made up of 12 amino acids. The trim removed 8 bases at V and 1 base at J, leaving 0 bases unmatched. The germline V gene has CDR1 SNHLY and CDR2 FYNNEI. CDR3 in amino acids: CASDRGQETQYF. The DNA for the CDR3 is TGTGCCAGCGACAGGGGCCAAGAGACCCAGTACTTC.

This clonotype has a handful of counts. This rearrangement joins TRBV20-1 to TRBJ1-6; D gene uncertain. V lost 6 bases and J lost 8, with 26 bases in between. Germline values: CDR1 DFQATT, CDR2 SNEGSKA (reference sequence). The CDR3 length is 17 residues. This CDR3 is CSASKAGLDYRDSPLHF. The CDR3 DNA sequence: TGCAGTGCCTCAAAGGCAGGCCTCGATTATAGGGATTCACCCCTCCACTTT.

This clonotype was counted only a few times. The V call is TRBV20-1, the J call TRBJ2-7; 7 bases are shared with TRBD1. CDR3 length equals 12 residues. Germline V gives CDR1 DFQATT, CDR2 SNEGSKA (reference sequence). V shed 3 bases and J 3 bases; nucleotides not matched to a gene: 2. In DNA, the CDR3 is TGCAGTGCTAGCGCAGGGGGCTACGAGCAGTACTTC. Translation: CSASAGGYEQYF.

A note on this clonotype: A much more abundant neighbour one base away suggests this may be a read error. The chain links TRBV29-1 to TRBJ1-2; D is perhaps TRBD1 (6 bases). V shed 6 bases and J shed 8 bases, with 13 bases lying between them. Germline V CDR1 and CDR2: SQVTM, ANQGSEA. The CDR3 contains 11 residues. The CDR3 DNA sequence: TGCAGCGTCCCCACAGGGACCGGCTACACCTTC. As protein: CSVPTGTGYTF.

This clonotype appeared many times. This rearrangement joins TRBV6-1 to TRBJ1-4; D is unresolved. The CDR3 contains 13 residues. Per the germline V gene, CDR1 is MNHNS and CDR2 is SASEGT. Trimming took off 7 bases at V and 5 bases at J, with 11 bases between the two ends. Here the CDR3 DNA reads TGTGCCAGCAACGACCGGTGGAATGAAAAACTGTTTTTT. Its translation: CASNDRWNEKLFF.

Many counts were recorded for this clonotype. The J gene is TRBJ2-7, the V gene TRBV7-8; TRBD2 aligns across 7 bases. The CDR3 totals 12 residues. With 7 bases clipped from V and 7 bases from J, the junction kept 7 bases outside the gene matches. Per the germline V gene, CDR1 is SGHVS and CDR2 is FQNEAQ. The CDR3, as DNA: TGTGCCAGCACGTCCCTAGCGGAAGAGCAGTACTTC. Protein product: CASTSLAEEQYF.

The chain couples TRBV20-1 to TRBJ1-1; 9 nucleotides line up with TRBD1. Trimming cost V 5 bases and J 1 base; bases outside gene matches: 5. The germline gives CDR1 DFQATT, CDR2 SNEGSKA (reference sequence). This CDR3 region has 14 residues. CDR3 in amino acids: CSAGGGQGNTEAFF. For the CDR3, the DNA is TGCAGTGCTGGGGGGGGACAGGGGAACACTGAAGCTTTCTTT.

This clonotype was observed once. This chain joins TRBV6-4 and TRBJ1-5, with D unresolved. CDR3 length equals 17 residues. Germline CDR1 and CDR2: MRHNA and SNTAGT. V was clipped by 4 bases and J by 0 bases, with 16 bases between them. Here the CDR3 DNA reads TGTGCCAGCAGTGGCCCTAAAGGGCGCTATAGCAATCAGCCCCAGCATTTT. Its protein is CASSGPKGRYSNQPQHF.

The CDR3 loop reads CASLRDRDNEQFF. CDR3 DNA: TGTGCCAGCCTCCGGGACAGAGACAATGAGCAGTTCTTC. The chain has TRBV2 and TRBJ2-1; 7 positions match TRBD1. The CDR3 totals 13 residues. The V gene's germline CDR1 is SNHLY and CDR2 FYNNEI. J was trimmed by 5 bases and V by 8 bases; bases with no gene match: 6.

This clonotype was recorded a few times. The chain recombines TRBV20-1 with TRBJ2-5; D perhaps matches TRBD1 (6 bases). The V gene's germline CDR1 is DFQATT and CDR2 SNEGSKA (reference sequence). The CDR3 length is 14 residues. Trimming left V 6 bases short and J 11 bases short, with 25 bases between. DNA of the CDR3: TGCAGTGCGGTAACAGGGAGCCCTACGAGGGAGCAGTACTTC. Protein sequence: CSAVTGSPTREQYF.

As regards this clonotype: One end of the junction is discordant with germline, which a read error may explain. The V gene is TRBV20-1, the J gene TRBJ1-1; 8 bases align to TRBD1. CDR1 DFQATT and CDR2 SNEGSKA come from the germline V gene (reference sequence). The CDR3 consists of 13 residues. The CDR3 DNA sequence: TGCAGTGCTAGGCAGGGGGCGAGGACTGGAGCTTTCTTT. As protein: CSARQGARTGAFF.

This sequence joins TRBV6-1 and TRBJ1-2; possible D gene TRBD1, 5 bases. Germline-derived CDR1 and CDR2 are MNHNS and SASEGT. The V gene lost 1 base and the J gene lost 4 bases, with 10 bases spanning the gap. CDR3 length: 14 amino acids. For the CDR3, the DNA is TGTGCCAGCAGTGAAGAGTGGGGGACCTATGGCTACACCTTC. It is translated as CASSEEWGTYGYTF.

There are a few counts of this clonotype. The J gene is TRBJ2-1, the V gene TRBV5-1; D gene uncertain. The CDR3 is 12 residues long. Looked up from germline, CDR1 is SGHRS and CDR2 is YFSETQ. V lost 3 bases and J 11 bases, leaving 12 bases between the germline ends. CDR3 region: CASSSPDRQQFF. In nucleotides, the CDR3 is TGCGCCAGCAGCTCTCCAGATCGACAGCAGTTCTTC.

Regarding this clonotype: Relative to the germline gene, one junction end is altered; a read error may explain this. Written as DNA, the CDR3 is TGCAGTGCGAGAGCAGGGGGATTCTACAATGAGCAGTTCTTC. The encoded protein is CSARAGGFYNEQFF. V is TRBV20-1 and J is TRBJ2-1, with 7 bases that match TRBD1. The CDR3 consists of 14 residues. Germline assignment: CDR1 DFQATT and CDR2 SNEGSKA (reference sequence).

This chain connects TRBV20-1 to TRBJ2-2, with a possible D match to TRBD2 (6 bases). Germline-derived CDR1 and CDR2 are DFQATT and SNEGSKA (reference sequence). The CDR3 runs to 17 residues. Deletions cut 3 bases from V and 6 bases from J, with 23 bases between. This CDR3 is CSASMVSGGARAGELFF. CDR3 coding DNA: TGCAGTGCTAGTATGGTTAGCGGAGGGGCCCGGGCCGGGGAGCTGTTTTTT.

This clonotype was detected a few times. This sequence joins TRBV11-2 and TRBJ2-7; 7 nucleotides align to TRBD2. CDR1 is SGHAT and CDR2 is FQNNGV in the germline V gene. V lost 1 base, J lost 3 bases, and 6 bases stayed unmatched. The CDR3 has 15 amino acids. The CDR3 region is CASSLGPAGNYEQYF. CDR3 bases: TGTGCCAGCAGCTTAGGCCCAGCGGGAAACTACGAGCAGTACTTC.

The V and J genes are TRBV27 and TRBJ2-7; 9 bases align to TRBD2. After removal of 2 bases from V and 2 bases from J, the junction contained 7 bases not matched to a gene. Germline V gives CDR1 MNHEY, CDR2 SMNVEV (reference sequence). The CDR3 runs to 16 residues. The CDR3: CASSLLAGNSPYEQYF. CDR3 coding DNA: TGTGCCAGCAGTTTACTAGCGGGAAATTCCCCCTACGAGCAGTACTTC.

The chain is built from TRBV27 and TRBJ1-2, with D perhaps TRBD1 (6 bases). Per germline, CDR1 MNHEY and CDR2 SMNVEV (reference sequence). This CDR3 region has 16 residues. V was clipped by 6 bases and J by 3 bases, with 20 bases between them. The CDR3 sequence: CASRSPGGGPHYGYTF. DNA for the CDR3: TGTGCCAGCAGGTCCCCTGGGGGGGGGCCTCACTATGGCTACACCTTC.

This clonotype was recorded a few times. The CDR3 protein is CASSLDGISYEQYF. The CDR3, as DNA: TGTGCCAGCAGTTTAGACGGCATCTCCTACGAGCAGTACTTC. The V gene is TRBV12-3 or TRBV12-4, the J gene TRBJ2-7, with no clear D. The CDR3 runs to 14 residues. Between the trimmed V and J ends, which lost 1 base and 0 bases, there was a span of 7 bases.

This clonotype was recorded many times. The CDR3 DNA reads as TGCGCCAGCAGCCAAGGAGGGGGGGCCTACGAGCAGTACTTC. Residues: CASSQGGGAYEQYF. The V gene is TRBV4-1, the J gene TRBJ2-7; D perhaps matches TRBD2 (7 bases). There are 14 residues in the CDR3. Deletions cut 1 base from V and 2 bases from J, with 9 bases between. Looked up from germline, CDR1 is MGHRA and CDR2 is YSYEKL.

V gene TRBV30 combines with J gene TRBJ2-5; unclear D gene. Germline V gene lookup returns CDR1 GTSNPN and CDR2 SVGIG (reference sequence). V lost 3 bases and J lost 6, with 17 bases in between. CDR3 size: 14 residues. CDR3 loop: CAWSPVALGQTQYF. For the CDR3, the DNA is TGTGCCTGGAGCCCGGTCGCCCTCGGGCAGACCCAGTACTTC.